This TCR beta chain was found in a study of molecular identifiers for immune sequencing clone quantification. Whole-study findings and limits: Naive cells had under 1% of molecules in clones above 20 RNA copies, effectors over 97%. Barcodes shared by identical TCR molecules could lead to underestimated sizes of highly expanded clones. Amid around 980,000 naive cells, spiked Jurkat TCR RNA from one cell was reportedly still detectable.

One entry per CDR3 protein results from TCRdb running MiXCR on the PCR reads. Seen here are about 40,000 distinct CDR3 sequences, roughly 20% observed once, and the top ten hold 7.1%. Remarks on this clonotype: The antigen remains undetermined.

Trimming shortened V by 2 bases and J by 5 bases, and 15 bases separated the two germline ends. This CDR3 has 15 residues. Sorting captured naive CD8 T cells as CD8+CD4-CCR7+CD45RA+. The chain links TRBV12-3 or TRBV12-4 to TRBJ2-5; a weak D match, TRBD2 (6 bases). This sequence was found in a human donor in good health. Some libraries in this study had Jurkat cell RNA spiked in. Source material: naive CD8+ T cells from blood, with Jurkat cell RNA spiked in. Described subset: FACS-sorted CD8+CD4-CCR7+CD45RA+ naive T cells. CDR3 in amino acids: CASSLLRGRRETQYF. The CDR3 nucleotides are TGTGCCAGCAGTTTATTGCGGGGTAGGAGGGAGACCCAGTACTTC.